This T cell receptor beta chain comes out of a study of blood T cells in healthy people across ages. For the second PCR, which ran for about 7 to 11 cycles, a sample-barcoded 5' primer and a J-beta primer mix were used. TCRdb reprocessed the 5' RACE reads via MiXCR and lists one record per CDR3 protein. The sample records around 1,500,000 distinct CDR3 sequences, about 40% being singletons. From germline, CDR1 is SGDLS and CDR2 YYNGEE. The CDR3 totals 15 residues. Trimming left V 4 bases short and J 5 bases short, with 18 bases between. The receptor's source is a woman aged 18 to 35 in good health. The chain joins TRBV9 to TRBJ2-5; maybe TRBD1 (5 bases). Material: blood. In DNA form, the CDR3 reads TGTGCCAGCAGCACCCGACAGTGGGCAGGGGAGACCCAGTACTTC. Protein: CASSTRQWAGETQYF. Variable domain in full (rest from reference TRBV9 and TRBJ2-5): DSGVTQTPKHLITATGQRVTLRCSPRSGDLSVYWYQQSLDQGLQFLIQYYNGEERAKGNILERFSAQQFPDLHSELNLSSLELGDSALYFCASSTRQWAGETQYFGPGTRLLVL.